The T cell receptor beta chain under discussion was sequenced for a study of T cell responses to AZD1222 COVID-19 vaccine. The protocol was immunoSEQ multiplex PCR, while the TCRdb copy is restricted to in-frame clones and leaves out a portion. The table has approximately 120,000 clones, 90% seen once. Whole-study findings and limits: Seropositivity was recorded at baseline in only 6 or 7 AZD1222 recipients. Donors skewed white British and female; clonal diversity was possibly underestimated. The study sampled repertoires only after the peak T cell response.

CDR3 size: 17 residues. V lost 2 bases, J lost 0 bases, and 13 bases lay in between. CDR1 MDHEN and CDR2 SYDVKM come from the germline V gene. Remarks on this clone: Its specificity is unknown.

Sequenced material: peripheral blood, taken on day 0 of AZD1222 vaccination. The chain has TRBV28 and TRBJ1-4, with D possibly matching TRBD1 (6 bases). This sequence was found in an adult in good health. The chain's CDR3 is CASSLIQGPATNEKLFF. The CDR3 nucleotides are TGTGCCAGCAGTTTAATCCAGGGGCCAGCAACTAATGAAAAACTGTTTTTT.